This T cell receptor (beta chain) comes out of a study of OX40 agonist ivuxolimab in advanced cancers. Trimming pared 5 bases from V and 6 bases from J, leaving 12 bases between. This CDR3 region has 13 residues. Germline values: CDR1 MNHEY, CDR2 SMNVEV (reference sequence). TCRdb's copy holds only in-frame clones and misses some; the assay was immunoSEQ multiplex PCR. The sample consists of about 20,000 clones, roughly 84% of them appearing once. The chain uses TRBV27 and TRBJ2-3, with TRBD2 as a possible D gene (7 bases). The sequence derives from an adult with an advanced solid tumor such as melanoma, head and neck, liver or kidney cancer. Sequences were derived from CD4+ or CD8+ T cells sorted from blood, sampled in a trial of the OX40 agonist ivuxolimab. This CDR3 reads CASSGGGPDTQYF. As DNA, the CDR3 is TGTGCCAGCAGTGGGGGGGGCCCGGATACGCAGTATTTT.